The next 17 T cell receptor beta chains were all read from a single sample in a study of vaccination effects on CD4 cells after COVID-19. The protocol was immunoSEQ multiplex PCR, while the TCRdb copy is restricted to in-frame clones and leaves out a portion. The repertoire consists of about 27,000 clones, with approximately 72% occurring once and the leading ten covering 10%. Prior to sequencing, the ViraFEST assay stimulated PBMC with viral peptide pools, which expanded the antigen-specific CD4+ T cells. CD4+ T cells were isolated after around ten days of culture. According to the study, vaccine recipients showed no prior SARS-CoV-2 infection and negative nucleocapsid antibodies. No cognate antigen is known for these TCRs. The specimen comprised CD4+ T cells from PBMCs cultured with SARS-CoV-2 spike peptides, sampled before COVID-19 vaccination. The receptor source for this set is a human donor who received a COVID-19 vaccine.

The gene calls are TRBV2 and TRBJ1-1; 8 nucleotides agree with TRBD1. CDR1 and CDR2 from the germline V gene are SNHLY and FYNNEI. V shed 2 bases and J 1 base; nucleotides not matched to a gene: 9. This CDR3 has 17 residues. The CDR3 spells CASSESGGQGWNTEAFF. CDR3 bases: TGTGCCAGCAGTGAATCGGGAGGACAGGGCTGGAACACTGAAGCTTTCTTT.

This clone appeared a single time. The chain couples TRBV6-5 to TRBJ1-2; D gene unclear. The V end was cut by 5 bases, the J end by 4 bases, with 8 bases between. CDR1 is MNHEY and CDR2 is SVGAGI in the germline V gene. The CDR3 is 12 residues long. The CDR3 reads CASSTPSYGYTF. The DNA for the CDR3 is TGTGCCAGCAGTACACCATCCTATGGCTACACCTTC.

This clone was detected a few times. This chain uses TRBV12-3 or TRBV12-4 with TRBJ1-6; no firm D call. The V end lost 7 bases, the J end lost 8 bases, and 9 bases lay between the germline ends. CDR3 length: 12 amino acids. CDR3 nucleotides: TGTGCCAGCACTATATTGGATTCACCCCTCCACTTT. It yields the protein CASTILDSPLHF.

V usage is TRBV7-8 and J usage is TRBJ1-1; TRBD1 matches at 8 bases. Germline CDR1 SGHVS, CDR2 FQNEAQ. The CDR3 has 15 residues. The V gene end was trimmed by 5 bases and the J gene end by 3 bases; junction bases not matched to a gene: 8. The CDR3 nucleotides read TGTGCCAGCAGCGCTATTCAGGGGGCGTACACTGAAGCTTTCTTT. It specifies CASSAIQGAYTEAFF.

The chain uses TRBV5-1 and TRBJ2-4; 13 nucleotides match TRBD2. The trim removed 7 bases at V and 8 bases at J, leaving 6 bases unmatched. The germline CDR1 and CDR2 sequences are SGHRS and YFSETQ. The CDR3 is made up of 14 amino acids. CDR3: CASRTSGSSDIQYF. CDR3 in DNA: TGCGCCAGCCGGACTAGCGGGAGTTCAGACATTCAGTACTTC.

The V call is TRBV9, the J call TRBJ1-1; D is unclear. The germline V and J ends were trimmed by 4 bases and 0 bases, with 10 bases remaining between them. Per the germline V gene, CDR1 is SGDLS and CDR2 is YYNGEE. The CDR3 loop spans 14 amino acids. CDR3 nucleotides: TGTGCCAGCAGCCGAGGCTCCATGAACACTGAAGCTTTCTTT. Amino acids: CASSRGSMNTEAFF.

The genes are TRBV7-9 and TRBJ1-2; TRBD1 might be the D (5 bases). This CDR3 has 12 amino acids. CDR1 is SEHNR and CDR2 is FQNEAQ in the germline V gene (reference sequence). The V and J ends lost 7 bases and 6 bases respectively, with 12 bases between them. The CDR3 protein is CASTGGAHGYTF. In nucleotides, the CDR3 is TGTGCCAGCACCGGCGGGGCTCATGGCTACACCTTC.

The J gene is TRBJ2-1, the V gene TRBV6-1, with 7 bases matching TRBD2. The CDR3 loop spans 15 amino acids. Germline V gene sequence: CDR1 MNHNS, CDR2 SASEGT. V was clipped by 2 bases and J by 6 bases; unmatched bases: 7. The CDR3 region is CASSEWGGGPNEQFF. The DNA of the CDR3 is TGTGCCAGCAGTGAATGGGGGGGAGGGCCCAATGAGCAGTTCTTC.

The chain couples TRBV6-5 to TRBJ2-5; D call uncertain. Trimming removed 7 bases from V and 2 bases from J, with 17 bases in between. CDR3 size: 15 residues. CDR1 and CDR2 from the germline V gene are MNHEY and SVGAGI. CDR3 bases: TGTGCCAGCACCACACGAACCTCATTTCAAGAGACCCAGTACTTC. Translation: CASTTRTSFQETQYF.

The rearrangement links TRBV6-2 or TRBV6-3 to TRBJ1-3; unclear D gene. With 4 bases removed from V and 0 bases from J, the gap between germline ends came to 16 bases. Looked up from germline, CDR1 is MNHEY and CDR2 is SVGEGT. This CDR3 is built from 17 residues. CDR3 protein: CASSSQRARDSGNTIYF. In DNA, the CDR3 is TGTGCCAGCAGTTCCCAGAGGGCCCGAGACTCTGGAAACACCATATATTTT.

The rearrangement uses TRBV7-4 and TRBJ2-1; D unclear. The CDR3 extends over 15 amino acids. V was trimmed by 0 bases and J by 0 bases, leaving 6 bases between them. The germline CDR1 and CDR2 sequences are SGHVT and SQSDAQ. CDR3 nucleotides: TGTGCCAGCAGCTTAGCGGCCTACTCCTACAATGAGCAGTTCTTC. Translated, it gives CASSLAAYSYNEQFF.

The genes are TRBV10-3 and TRBJ2-7, with 10 positions matching TRBD2. The germline CDR1 and CDR2 sequences are ENHRY and SYGVKD. V lost 7 bases to trimming and J lost 2 bases; unmatched junction nucleotides: 5. This CDR3 has 14 amino acids. Here the CDR3 DNA reads TGTGCCATCACCCCGGGACTAGCGACCTACGAGCAGTACTTC. Protein sequence: CAITPGLATYEQYF.

The chain couples TRBV5-1 to TRBJ2-3; either TRBD1 or TRBD2 may supply D (5 bases each). The germline gives CDR1 SGHRS, CDR2 YFSETQ. V was cut by 0 bases and J by 1 base, with 12 bases left in between. There are 16 residues in the CDR3. This chain's CDR3 is CASSLVSGAGTDTQYF. The CDR3 coding sequence is TGCGCCAGCAGCTTGGTTTCCGGGGCCGGCACAGATACGCAGTATTTT. Complete variable domain (other parts from reference TRBV5-1 and TRBJ2-3): KAGVTQTPRYLIKTRGQQVTLSCSPISGHRSVSWYQQTPGQGLQFLFEYFSETQRNKGNFPGRFSGRQFSNSRSEMNVSTLELGDSALYLCASSLVSGAGTDTQYFGPGTRLTVL.

V usage is TRBV19 and J usage is TRBJ1-2, with 7 nucleotides matching TRBD1. The CDR3 runs to 13 residues. The J segment lost 2 bases and the V segment lost 6 bases, leaving 3 bases of the junction unmatched. CDR1 and CDR2 (germline): LNHDA, SQIVND (reference sequence). The CDR3 nucleotides read TGTGCCAGTAGCAAACAGGGGAACTATGGCTACACCTTC. Its translation: CASSKQGNYGYTF.

J is TRBJ1-1 and V is TRBV6-5; 7 nucleotides line up with TRBD1. The CDR3 is made up of 16 amino acids. Per germline, CDR1 MNHEY and CDR2 SVGAGI. V was clipped by 0 bases and J by 0 bases; unmatched bases: 4. This CDR3 reads CASSYSPTGMNTEAFF. CDR3 DNA: TGTGCCAGCAGTTACTCTCCGACAGGGATGAACACTGAAGCTTTCTTT.

In its sample, this clone was seen a few times. J is TRBJ1-5 and V is TRBV19; TRBD1 matches 7 bases. The CDR3 runs to 15 residues. Germline V gene sequence: CDR1 LNHDA, CDR2 SQIVND (reference sequence). The V segment lost 6 bases and the J segment 4 bases; nucleotides outside the gene matches: 9. The chain's CDR3 is CASRRDRIQNQPQHF. Written as DNA, the CDR3 is TGTGCCAGTAGACGGGACAGAATACAAAATCAGCCCCAGCATTTT.

The CDR3 region has the DNA TGTGCCAGCCACAGGGTCCCAAATGAGCAGTTCTTC. As protein: CASHRVPNEQFF. This chain joins TRBV3-1 (or the pseudogene TRBV3-2) and TRBJ2-1, with D perhaps TRBD1 (6 bases). Between the trimmed V and J ends, which lost 8 bases and 7 bases, there was a span of 12 bases. Germline V gene sequence: CDR1 LGHDT, CDR2 YNNKEL (reference sequence). The CDR3 is 12 amino acids.